A single T cell receptor (beta chain) is shown here with its context. The CDR3 runs 16 residues. Trimming took 1 base from V and 1 from J, leaving 12 bases between them. The germline V gene has CDR1 SEHNR and CDR2 FQNEAQ (reference sequence). Clones were read by immunoSEQ multiplex PCR, and TCRdb kept only the in-frame ones, dropping some. The table records around 45,000 clones, over 80% of them present only once. The sample belongs to a study of T cell changes during pregnancy in multiple sclerosis. Sequencing used CD4+ T cells from peripheral blood mononuclear cells, obtained before pregnancy. The chain links TRBV7-9 to TRBJ2-3; a weak D match, TRBD2 (7 bases). The sequence came from a female donor with multiple sclerosis, enrolled in a pregnancy study. CDR3 bases: TGTGCCAGCAGCTTAGGTACGGGGGGCGGCACAGATACGCAGTATTTT. Translation: CASSLGTGGGTDTQYF.